This T cell receptor beta chain was sequenced in a study of response to subunit inactivated influenza vaccine. Study outcomes and limitations: Each seasonal influenza vaccination recruits few new T cells, the authors suggested.

Notes on this clonotype: The antigen is unknown.

The germline gives CDR1 DFQATT, CDR2 SNEGSKA (reference sequence). This CDR3 contains 13 residues. V shed 2 bases and J 3 bases; nucleotides not matched to a gene: 2. MiXCR, applied by TCRdb to the RT-PCR reads, yields one record per CDR3 protein. The repertoire holds about 830,000 distinct CDR3 sequences, with approximately 17% as singletons. This chain links TRBV20-1 with TRBJ2-7; 9 bases line up with TRBD1. The sequence derives from a middle-aged man who received an inactivated influenza vaccine. Sequenced here: PBMCs from blood, sampled more than 4 days after vaccination. CDR3 region: CSARKTGGYEQYF. The CDR3 DNA sequence: TGCAGTGCTAGAAAGACAGGGGGCTACGAGCAGTACTTC.